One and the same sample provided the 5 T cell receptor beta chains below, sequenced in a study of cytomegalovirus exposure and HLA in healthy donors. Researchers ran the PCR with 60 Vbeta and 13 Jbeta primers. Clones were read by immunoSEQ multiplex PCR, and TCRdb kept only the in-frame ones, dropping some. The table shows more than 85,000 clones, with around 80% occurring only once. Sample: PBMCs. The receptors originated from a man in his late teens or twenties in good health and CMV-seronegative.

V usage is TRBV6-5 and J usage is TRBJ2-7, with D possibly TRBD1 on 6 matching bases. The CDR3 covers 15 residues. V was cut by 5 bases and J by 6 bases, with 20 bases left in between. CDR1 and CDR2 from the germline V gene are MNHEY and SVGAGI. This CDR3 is CASSTVTGTPLEQYF. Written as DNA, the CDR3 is TGTGCCAGCAGTACAGTGACCGGGACACCTCTCGAGCAGTACTTC.

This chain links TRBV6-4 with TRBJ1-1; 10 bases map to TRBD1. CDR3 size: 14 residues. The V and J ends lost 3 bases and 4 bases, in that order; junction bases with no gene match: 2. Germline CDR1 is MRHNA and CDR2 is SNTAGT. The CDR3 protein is CASSEGTGATEAFF. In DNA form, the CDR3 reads TGTGCCAGCAGTGAAGGGACAGGGGCCACTGAAGCTTTCTTT.

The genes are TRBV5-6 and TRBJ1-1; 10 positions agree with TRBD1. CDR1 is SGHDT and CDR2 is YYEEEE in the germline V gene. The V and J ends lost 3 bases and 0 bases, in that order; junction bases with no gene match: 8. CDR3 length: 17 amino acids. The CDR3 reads CASSSIRDRGLNTEAFF. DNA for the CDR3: TGTGCCAGCAGCTCAATCCGGGACAGGGGACTGAACACTGAAGCTTTCTTT.

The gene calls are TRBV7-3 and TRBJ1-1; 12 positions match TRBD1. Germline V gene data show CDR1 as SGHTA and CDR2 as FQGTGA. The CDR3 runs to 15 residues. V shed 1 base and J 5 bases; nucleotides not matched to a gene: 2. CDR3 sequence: CASSLMGQGATEAFF. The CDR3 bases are TGTGCCAGCAGCTTAATGGGACAGGGGGCTACTGAAGCTTTCTTT.

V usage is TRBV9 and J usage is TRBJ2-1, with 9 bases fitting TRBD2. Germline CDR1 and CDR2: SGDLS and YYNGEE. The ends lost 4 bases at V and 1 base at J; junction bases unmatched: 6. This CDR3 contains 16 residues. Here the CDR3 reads CASSRVAGESYNEQFF. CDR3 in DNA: TGTGCCAGCAGCAGGGTAGCGGGAGAATCCTACAATGAGCAGTTCTTC.